The 9 T cell receptor beta chains below come from one sample, sequenced in a study of glioma-infiltrating T cells. The iRepertoire nested amplicon-rescue multiplex PCR amplified TCR alpha and beta CDR3s from RNA. One entry per CDR3 protein results from TCRdb running MiXCR on the multiplex PCR reads. The table has over 130,000 distinct CDR3 sequences, roughly two fifths seen once. The sequenced sample consisted of glioma tissue, nonneoplastic brain tissue, or PBMCs (not recorded which). The source of these receptors is a human donor with low-grade glioma or glioblastoma, undergoing nonglioma brain surgery, or in good health (not recorded which).

This rearrangement joins TRBV12-3 or TRBV12-4 to TRBJ2-2; D gene uncertain. V lost 2 bases and J lost 2, with 3 bases in between. This CDR3 comprises 13 residues. The CDR3, as DNA: TGTGCCAGCAGTTTACCTAACACCGGGGAGCTGTTTTTT. Encoded protein: CASSLPNTGELFF.

The sample holds many counts of this clonotype. The rearrangement uses TRBV28 and TRBJ2-1; D remains unclear. The V gene lost 4 bases and the J gene lost 5 bases, with 3 bases spanning the gap. There are 11 residues in the CDR3. Germline V CDR1 and CDR2: MDHEN, SYDVKM. This CDR3 reads CASSSDNEQFF. CDR3 in DNA: TGTGCCAGCAGTTCCGACAATGAGCAGTTCTTC.

The rearrangement links TRBV18 to TRBJ2-5, with a tentative D call TRBD1 (5 bases). The CDR3 is 14 amino acids. The germline V and J ends were trimmed by 3 bases and 3 bases, with 11 bases remaining between them. Looked up from germline, CDR1 is KGHSH and CDR2 is LQKENI. The CDR3 DNA sequence: TGTGCCAGCTCACCGGGGCCCGCGGAAGAGACCCAGTACTTC. It specifies CASSPGPAEETQYF.

The V and J genes are TRBV6-2 or TRBV6-3 and TRBJ2-7; TRBD1 aligns across 9 bases. Germline V lookup: CDR1 MNHEY, CDR2 SVGEGT. Trimming cost V 6 bases and J 6 bases; bases outside gene matches: 6. The CDR3 contains 13 residues. CDR3 region: CASRLDRGREQYF. CDR3 nucleotides: TGTGCCAGCAGGCTGGACAGGGGTCGCGAGCAGTACTTC.

This clonotype was counted between two and nine times. V and J are TRBV28 and TRBJ1-2; D is undetermined. This CDR3 has 14 amino acids. Germline V gene data show CDR1 as MDHEN and CDR2 as SYDVKM. Trimming left V 0 bases short and J 2 bases short, with 7 bases between. CDR3 protein: CASSLWAGNYGYTF. As DNA, the CDR3 is TGTGCCAGCAGTTTATGGGCCGGAAACTATGGCTACACCTTC.

This chain joins TRBV6-2 or TRBV6-3 and TRBJ1-1; D may be TRBD1 (6 bases). In germline, CDR1 is MNHEY, CDR2 SVGEGT. CDR3 length equals 15 residues. V lost 8 bases and J 4 bases, leaving 20 bases between the germline ends. The CDR3 sequence is CASHQNLGASTEAFF. CDR3 in DNA: TGTGCCAGCCATCAGAATTTGGGGGCGAGCACTGAAGCTTTCTTT.

A note on this clonotype: At one end the junction does not follow the germline gene, possibly because of a read error. The J gene is TRBJ2-3, the V gene TRBV4-3, with D perhaps given as TRBD1 or TRBD2 (6 bases each). CDR3 size: 16 residues. Per germline, CDR1 LGHNA and CDR2 YSLEER. CDR3 residues: CASRQDRGASTDTQYF. DNA of the CDR3: TGCGCCAGCAGACAAGATAGGGGGGCTAGCACAGATACGCAGTATTTT.

About this clonotype itself: Being one base from a much bigger clone, this may be a read error. The V and J genes are TRBV6-2 or TRBV6-3 and TRBJ2-1; a possible D gene is TRBD1 (5 bases). Germline loops: CDR1 MNHEY, CDR2 SVGEGT. CDR3 length equals 14 residues. The CDR3 DNA is TGTGCCAGCGGTTATTCAGGGTTGTACAATGAGCAGTTCTTC. Translating gives CASGYSGLYNEQFF.

This CDR3 reads CASSEYMVGPSNSPLHF. DNA for the CDR3: TGTGCCAGCAGTGAATATATGGTGGGACCGTCTAATTCACCCCTCCACTTT. The chain carries TRBV25-1 and TRBJ1-6; D may be TRBD1 (5 bases). With 0 bases removed from V and 6 bases from J, the gap between germline ends came to 15 bases. The CDR3 spans 17 residues. From germline, CDR1 is MGHDK and CDR2 SYGVNS.